This T cell receptor (beta chain) comes out of a study of blood T cell repertoires in COVID-19. Overall study: Spain, Italy and the United States supplied samples that represented acute and convalescent COVID-19. T cells, B-cell-depleted T cells, or PBMCs provided the cDNA or gDNA that served as material.

Assay used: immunoSEQ multiplex PCR; TCRdb lists only in-frame clones, some missing. The repertoire consists of under 300,000 clones, with roughly 86% occurring once and the leading ten covering under 4.5%. There are 15 residues in the CDR3. The V gene end was trimmed by 0 bases and the J gene end by 3 bases; junction bases not matched to a gene: 2. Germline V lookup: CDR1 SGHKS, CDR2 YYEKEE (reference sequence). This clonotype originated in a middle-aged man with acute or convalescent COVID-19. The specimen sequenced was peripheral blood. This chain uses TRBV5-5 with TRBJ2-7; 11 positions agree with TRBD2. The CDR3 DNA is TGTGCCAGCAGCTTGGGGACTAGCGGGTACTACGAGCAGTACTTC. Encoded protein: CASSLGTSGYYEQYF.